The next 18 T cell receptor beta chains were all read from a single sample in a study of tumor and adjacent non-tumor tissue in lung cancer (dated by TCRdb to the late 2010s). Bulk unsorted tissue served as the source for RNA extraction, and RNA quality was assessed using a NanoDrop ND-1000 and an Agilent 2100. Receptors were amplified or captured by multiplex PCR. Sequencing took place on an Illumina HiSeq 2500. Following protocols modified from ARM-PCR, the researchers constructed TCRbeta libraries through three rounds of nested PCR with primers (Table S4). TCRdb itself trimmed the public reads at Q25 with fastp, ran MiXCR and retained productive beta chains. Entries that share a CDR3 protein sequence are merged under the most common genes and DNA. Counted in this sample were about 200,000 distinct CDR3 sequences; about 71% of them appeared once. Of the sample, around 27% falls within the top ten clones.

Sequencing was done on a sample of lung tumor tissue. The receptors come from a man in his 60s with non-small cell lung cancer.

Concerning this clonotype: This CDR3 is missing its conserved last phenylalanine or tryptophan, likely due to a read error. The rearrangement joins TRBV11-1 to TRBJ1-2; 7 nucleotides align to TRBD1. The CDR3 spans 13 residues. Germline loops: CDR1 SGHAT, CDR2 FQDESV (reference sequence). The CDR3 bases are TGTGCCAGCAGCCGGGACAGCGGCTATGGTTACACCTAC. Its translation: CASSRDSGYGYTY.

The chain joins TRBV4-2 to TRBJ1-4, with D uncertain. The V end lost 9 bases, the J end lost 8 bases, and 19 bases lay between the germline ends. Germline V CDR1 and CDR2: LGHNA, YNFKEQ. There are 14 residues in the CDR3. The CDR3 sequence: CARSSRLPGEKLFF. The CDR3 coding sequence is TGTGCCAGGAGCAGCAGACTACCTGGAGAAAAACTGTTTTTT.

Comment on this clonotype: At one boundary the junction diverges from the germline segment, which might be a read error. The rearrangement links TRBV11-2 to TRBJ1-1, with a tentative D call TRBD1 (6 bases). This CDR3 region has 14 residues. Germline CDR1 reads SGHAT; CDR2 reads FQNNGV. CDR3 in amino acids: CASSLVERDTEVFF. The CDR3 region has the DNA TGTGCCAGCAGCTTAGTCGAGAGGGACACTGAAGTTTTCTTT.

The sample holds many counts of this clonotype. The chain uses TRBV6-5 and TRBJ2-7, with 7 positions matching TRBD1. Trimming at V came to 2 bases and at J to 6 bases, leaving 7 bases not matched to a gene. The CDR3 sequence is 14 residues long. Germline V gene data show CDR1 as MNHEY and CDR2 as SVGAGI. This CDR3 reads CASSYGQGVGEQYF. For the CDR3, the DNA is TGTGCCAGCAGTTACGGCCAGGGGGTGGGCGAGCAGTACTTC.

Note on this clonotype: Germline and junction disagree at one end, which may indicate a read error. In DNA form, the CDR3 reads TGTGTCAGCAGTTGGGGAGGGGACGAAGAGACCCAGTACTTC. Its protein is CVSSWGGDEETQYF. The rearrangement links TRBV11-2 to TRBJ2-5; TRBD2 aligns across 7 bases. The CDR3 sequence is 14 residues long. Germline CDR1 reads SGHAT; CDR2 reads FQNNGV.

V gene TRBV6-2 or TRBV6-3 combines with J gene TRBJ1-5, with 7 positions matching TRBD1. The ends lost 6 bases at V and 4 bases at J; junction bases unmatched: 9. The CDR3 extends over 15 amino acids. Germline CDR1 and CDR2: MNHEY and SVGEGT. This CDR3 reads CASRGRDRLNQPQHF. The CDR3 DNA follows: TGTGCCAGCAGGGGCCGGGACAGATTAAATCAGCCCCAGCATTTT.

As for this clonotype: A much more abundant neighbour one base away suggests this may be a read error. The rearrangement joins TRBV6-1 to TRBJ1-5, with a tentative D call TRBD1 (5 bases). CDR3 length: 13 amino acids. The V gene's germline CDR1 is MNHNS and CDR2 SASEGT. CDR3 region: CTSERDGNQPQHF. DNA for the CDR3: TGTACCAGCGAAAGGGACGGGAATCAGCCCCAGCATTTT.

Comment on this clonotype: A much larger clone lies one base from this, so it may be a read error. The rearrangement joins TRBV20-1 to TRBJ2-1; D assignment may be TRBD1 or TRBD2 (5 bases each). The CDR3 extends over 14 amino acids. Per germline, CDR1 DFQATT and CDR2 SNEGSKA (reference sequence). CDR3 DNA sequence: TGCAGTGCTAACAGGCCTCAGCGGTACAATGAGCACTTCTTC. Translating gives CSANRPQRYNEHFF.

This clonotype was recorded a few times. The rearrangement uses TRBV2 and TRBJ2-5, with TRBD1 identical over 9 bases. Germline V gene lookup returns CDR1 SNHLY and CDR2 FYNNEI. CDR3 length: 15 residues. The J segment lost 2 bases and the V segment lost 8 bases, leaving 9 bases of the junction unmatched. The CDR3 DNA is TGTGCCAGCGGCGGGGACAGGGAGTCTCAAGAGACCCAGTACTTC. Protein: CASGGDRESQETQYF.

Details on this clonotype: Being one base from a much bigger clone, this may be a read error. V usage is TRBV6-1 and J usage is TRBJ1-5, with TRBD1 matching 7 bases. From germline, CDR1 is MNHNS and CDR2 SASEGT. The CDR3 runs 14 residues. The CDR3 region has the DNA TGTGCCAACAGTCAGGGGGTTAGCAATCAGCCCCAGCATTTT. Translation gives CANSQGVSNQPQHF.

As regards this clonotype: The junction does not match germline at one end; this may be a read error. The rearrangement joins TRBV13 to TRBJ1-6; weak D call: TRBD1 (6 bases). Germline V CDR1 and CDR2: PRHDT, FYEKMQ (reference sequence). The CDR3 contains 17 residues. CDR3 in DNA: TGTGCCAGCAGTCAAAAAACTTACAGGGTGTGCAATTCGCCCCTCCATTTT. As protein: CASSQKTYRVCNSPLHF.

Regarding this clonotype: It may be a read error: a sequence one base away is much more abundant. The V call is TRBV10-1, the J call TRBJ2-7; 10 bases map to TRBD2. The germline CDR1 and CDR2 sequences are WNHNN and SYGVQD (reference sequence). This CDR3 region has 12 residues. In nucleotides, the CDR3 is TGCGCCAGCAGTGGGACTAGCGGAGAGCTGTACTTC. It is translated as CASSGTSGELYF.

In regard to this clonotype: This may arise from a read error, as a much more abundant clone is one base away. The chain links TRBV29-1 to TRBJ1-2, with D unclear. The CDR3 length is 12 residues. The V gene lost 5 bases and the J gene lost 4 bases, with 11 bases spanning the gap. The germline V gene encodes CDR1 SQVTM and CDR2 ANQGSEA. The CDR3 here is CSVLPTTYGYTF. The CDR3, as DNA: TGCAGCGTTCTCCCCACGACCTATGGCTACACCTTC.

This clonotype has just a few counts. The chain employs TRBV20-1 and TRBJ1-5; D is undetermined. In germline, CDR1 is DFQATT, CDR2 SNEGSKA (reference sequence). V was pared by 1 base and J by 4 bases, with 8 bases between. This CDR3 is 13 amino acids long. The CDR3 DNA is TGCAGTGCTAGAGCGGTTACGAATCAGCCCCAGCATTTT. Residues: CSARAVTNQPQHF.

The rearrangement joins TRBV7-8 to TRBJ2-1, with TRBD2 identical over 11 bases. The CDR3 spans 16 residues. J gave up 8 bases and V 5 bases, and 11 bases lay outside the gene matches. From germline, CDR1 is SGHVS and CDR2 FQNEAQ. CDR3 amino acids: CASSPLAGGLGDEQFF. The CDR3 region has the DNA TGTGCCAGCAGCCCTCTAGCGGGGGGTCTCGGCGATGAGCAGTTCTTC.

Concerning this clonotype itself: Possible read error: a much larger clone is one base away. This chain links TRBV20-1 with TRBJ1-4, with TRBD1 matching 11 bases. This CDR3 has 16 residues. Germline assignment: CDR1 DFQATT and CDR2 SNEGSKA (reference sequence). DNA of the CDR3: TGCAGTGCTAGAGGACCCCGGGACAGGGGGAATGGAAAACTGTTTTTT. Amino acids: CSARGPRDRGNGKLFF.

In this sample, this clonotype turned up many times. V is TRBV4-2 and J is TRBJ2-2; D may match TRBD1 or TRBD2 (6 bases each). The germline V and J ends were trimmed by 6 bases and 3 bases, with 23 bases remaining between them. CDR1 and CDR2 from the germline V gene are LGHNA and YNFKEQ. The CDR3 contains 18 residues. The CDR3 reads CASSSGAGTSRDTGELFF. DNA of the CDR3: TGTGCCAGCAGTTCGGGGGCTGGAACAAGTAGGGACACCGGGGAGCTGTTTTTT.

For this clonotype: Since the CDR3 does not end with the conserved phenylalanine or tryptophan, this likely comes from a read error. The chain couples TRBV6-5 to TRBJ2-2; 7 nucleotides match TRBD1. The CDR3 is 15 amino acids. Germline V gene data show CDR1 as MNHEY and CDR2 as SVGAGI. DNA for the CDR3: TGTGCAAGCAGTTCGTCTGGGACAGCGACCGGGGAGCTGTTTTCT. Translation gives CASSSSGTATGELFS.